The 32 T cell receptor beta chains reported below all come from one sample, sequenced in a study of blood T cell repertoires in COVID-19. Some clones are missing from TCRdb's copy, which holds only in-frame ones; the method was immunoSEQ multiplex PCR. Among fewer than 200,000 clones listed, 70% to 90% were seen once. The sample taken for sequencing was PBMCs or T cells enriched from blood (not recorded which). The receptors were sampled from a woman between 45 and 65 years old who had recovered from COVID-19.

The chain is built from TRBV6-5 and TRBJ1-2; 8 bases agree with TRBD1. Trimming took 7 bases from V and 8 from J; bases not matched to a gene: 12. From germline, CDR1 is MNHEY and CDR2 SVGAGI. The CDR3 contains 14 residues. The CDR3 is CASIPWGQAEGYTF. The CDR3 region has the DNA TGTGCCAGCATTCCCTGGGGACAGGCTGAGGGCTACACCTTC.

This sequence joins TRBV30 and TRBJ2-3; a possible D gene is TRBD1 (5 bases). The CDR3 has 13 residues. The germline V and J ends were trimmed by 1 base and 9 bases, with 14 bases remaining between them. The germline CDR1 and CDR2 sequences are GTSNPN and SVGIG (reference sequence). The CDR3 nucleotides read TGTGCCTGGAGTGCACAGGATCTGGGGACGCAGTATTTT. Translating gives CAWSAQDLGTQYF.

There are a few counts of this clone. The V and J genes are TRBV28 and TRBJ1-1; D is unclear. Between the trimmed V and J ends, which lost 5 bases and 0 bases, there was a span of 10 bases. This CDR3 region has 14 residues. Per the germline V gene, CDR1 is MDHEN and CDR2 is SYDVKM. CDR3 loop: CASSPPVVNTEAFF. The CDR3 DNA reads TGTGCCAGCAGTCCCCCGGTTGTGAACACTGAAGCTTTCTTT.

Turning to this clone: The sample has other DNA sequences that encode this CDR3 too. The chain links TRBV30 to TRBJ2-5; D call uncertain. The CDR3 has 12 residues. Germline V gives CDR1 GTSNPN, CDR2 SVGIG (reference sequence). The ends were cut back, 3 bases at V and 8 bases at J, with 13 bases in the middle. In DNA form, the CDR3 reads TGTGCCTGGAGCCTTGGGCAAGGAACCCAGTACTTC. It codes for CAWSLGQGTQYF.

The chain is built from TRBV27 and TRBJ1-6, with a possible D match to TRBD1 (5 bases). V was pared by 6 bases and J by 10 bases, with 10 bases between. The CDR3 runs 12 residues. The V gene's germline CDR1 is MNHEY and CDR2 SMNVEV (reference sequence). The DNA of the CDR3 is TGTGCCAGCAGGGGGCGCCAATCACCCCTCCACTTT. It codes for CASRGRQSPLHF.

This clone was seen a handful of times. The rearrangement joins TRBV19 to TRBJ1-6, with 9 nucleotides matching TRBD1. The CDR3 consists of 15 residues. The germline V gene encodes CDR1 LNHDA and CDR2 SQIVND (reference sequence). After removal of 5 bases from V and 8 bases from J, the junction contained 7 bases not matched to a gene. Here the CDR3 reads CASSPWGQGHSPLHF. CDR3 bases: TGTGCCAGTAGTCCCTGGGGACAGGGTCATTCACCCCTCCACTTT.

This clone has only a few counts. The J gene is TRBJ1-1, the V gene TRBV11-2; no clear D. The germline V and J ends were trimmed by 1 base and 3 bases, with 6 bases remaining between them. The CDR3 length is 13 residues. Germline loops: CDR1 SGHAT, CDR2 FQNNGV. Here the CDR3 reads CASSLVEDTEAFF. The CDR3 DNA is TGTGCCAGCAGCTTAGTCGAGGACACTGAAGCTTTCTTT.

This clone occurred once. The rearrangement joins TRBV27 to TRBJ2-1; D unclear. This CDR3 comprises 13 residues. Trimming left V 5 bases short and J 1 base short, with 6 bases between. Germline V lookup: CDR1 MNHEY, CDR2 SMNVEV (reference sequence). CDR3 in DNA: TGTGCCAGCAGTCCCAATTCCTACAATGAGCAGTTCTTC. Amino acids: CASSPNSYNEQFF.

This clone occurred once. J is TRBJ1-2 and V is TRBV28; tentative D call: TRBD1 (5 bases). The CDR3 runs to 13 residues. The V gene's germline CDR1 is MDHEN and CDR2 SYDVKM. The V end was cut by 2 bases, the J end by 7 bases, with 11 bases between. For the CDR3, the DNA is TGTGCCAGCAGTTTACGGGGGAAGAGTGGCTACACCTTC. It encodes CASSLRGKSGYTF.

The chain uses TRBV5-1 and TRBJ2-5; D possibly corresponds to TRBD1 (5 bases). CDR1 is SGHRS and CDR2 is YFSETQ in the germline V gene. V was pared by 0 bases and J by 2 bases, with 5 bases between. This CDR3 spans 13 amino acids. For the CDR3, the DNA is TGCGCCAGCAGCTTGGGACAGCAAGAGACCCAGTACTTC. This gives the protein CASSLGQQETQYF.

The genes are TRBV3-1 (or the pseudogene TRBV3-2) and TRBJ2-3; tentatively, D is TRBD1 (7 bases). CDR1 LGHDT and CDR2 YNNKEL come from the germline V gene (reference sequence). V shed 4 bases and J shed 8 bases, with 19 bases lying between them. The CDR3 length is 15 residues. CDR3 sequence: CASSPTRDRGGTQYF. The CDR3 DNA reads as TGTGCCAGCAGCCCAACGCGGGACAGAGGGGGTACGCAGTATTTT.

The V call is TRBV7-9, the J call TRBJ2-1, with 11 bases identical to TRBD2. Germline values: CDR1 SEHNR, CDR2 FQNEAQ (reference sequence). The CDR3 contains 16 residues. V shed 5 bases and J 6 bases; nucleotides not matched to a gene: 9. This CDR3 reads CASSPRGLAEVNEQFF. DNA for the CDR3: TGTGCCAGCAGCCCAAGGGGACTAGCGGAGGTCAATGAGCAGTTCTTC.

In the case of this clone: Other DNA sequences of this sample code for an identical CDR3. This sequence joins TRBV30 and TRBJ2-2, with D perhaps matching TRBD2 (6 bases). Between the trimmed V and J ends, which lost 2 bases and 5 bases, there was a span of 9 bases. The V gene's germline CDR1 is GTSNPN and CDR2 SVGIG (reference sequence). This CDR3 has 13 residues. The CDR3 reads CAWSPGRTGELFF. CDR3 nucleotide sequence: TGTGCCTGGAGTCCAGGGAGGACCGGGGAGCTGTTTTTT.

Details on this clone: The sample has other DNA sequences that encode this CDR3 too. This sequence joins TRBV9 and TRBJ1-5; possible D gene TRBD1, 5 bases. Trimming took 0 bases from V and 6 from J, leaving 7 bases between them. This CDR3 has 13 residues. Germline CDR1 and CDR2: SGDLS and YYNGEE. For the CDR3, the DNA is TGTGCCAGCAGCGTAGGGGGGGTTCAGCCCCAGCATTTT. Protein product: CASSVGGVQPQHF.

This clone was detected a few times. V is TRBV12-3 or TRBV12-4 and J is TRBJ1-2; TRBD1 is a possible D gene (6 bases). V lost 5 bases and J lost 9, with 16 bases in between. CDR3 length equals 13 residues. CDR3 DNA sequence: TGTGCCAGCAGTCCCCGAACAGGGATTCGCTACACCTTC. It codes for CASSPRTGIRYTF.

In this sample, this clone turned up once. This chain links TRBV4-2 with TRBJ2-5; perhaps TRBD2 as D (5 bases). CDR1 and CDR2 (germline): LGHNA, YNFKEQ. This CDR3 is 14 amino acids long. V lost 2 bases to trimming and J lost 4 bases, with 11 bases between them. CDR3 sequence reads: CASSQLTSSETQYF. The CDR3 DNA reads TGTGCCAGCAGCCAACTTACTAGTTCAGAGACCCAGTACTTC.

The rearrangement joins TRBV2 to TRBJ2-5, with a tentative D call TRBD2 (5 bases). CDR3 length: 15 residues. The germline CDR1 and CDR2 sequences are SNHLY and FYNNEI. Trimming removed 5 bases at V and 3 bases at J, with 16 bases between. The CDR3 sequence: CASSNSGLKEETQYF. The CDR3 DNA is TGTGCCAGCAGTAACAGCGGACTCAAAGAAGAGACCCAGTACTTC.

This chain joins TRBV28 and TRBJ2-2; 7 bases fit TRBD2. Germline CDR1 reads MDHEN; CDR2 reads SYDVKM. V lost 4 bases, J lost 5 bases, and 1 base stayed unmatched. The CDR3 length is 13 residues. The CDR3 loop reads CASSSSGTGELFF. CDR3 nucleotides: TGTGCCAGCAGTTCTAGCGGTACCGGGGAGCTGTTTTTT.

This chain uses TRBV6-5 with TRBJ2-1; 10 bases align to TRBD2. Germline CDR1 and CDR2: MNHEY and SVGAGI. With 0 bases clipped from V and 9 bases from J, the junction kept 8 bases outside the gene matches. This CDR3 has 16 amino acids. The CDR3 region is CASSYSILAGVAEQFF. Here the CDR3 DNA reads TGTGCCAGCAGTTACTCGATCCTAGCGGGAGTAGCTGAGCAGTTCTTC.

J is TRBJ1-2 and V is TRBV19, with 9 bases lining up with TRBD1. The CDR3 is made up of 13 amino acids. The V gene end was trimmed by 9 bases and the J gene end by 1 base; junction bases not matched to a gene: 3. Germline CDR1 and CDR2: LNHDA and SQIVND (reference sequence). This CDR3 is CASETGGNYGYTF. The CDR3 DNA follows: TGTGCCAGCGAGACAGGGGGTAACTATGGCTACACCTTC.

The rearrangement joins TRBV6-5 to TRBJ1-1; tentatively, D is TRBD1 (6 bases). This CDR3 has 13 residues. CDR1 MNHEY and CDR2 SVGAGI come from the germline V gene. V was clipped by 4 bases and J by 4 bases, with 10 bases between them. In DNA form, the CDR3 reads TGTGCCAGCAGTTCAGGGGCGGGCACTGAAGCTTTCTTT. This gives the protein CASSSGAGTEAFF.

In nucleotides, the CDR3 is TGTGCCAGTAGTATGAGGGGGTTAAGTGAAAAACTGTTTTTT. This codes for CASSMRGLSEKLFF. J is TRBJ1-4 and V is TRBV19, with a weak D call TRBD1 (6 bases). The ends were cut back, 3 bases at V and 7 bases at J, with 12 bases in the middle. Germline V lookup: CDR1 LNHDA, CDR2 SQIVND (reference sequence). CDR3 length equals 14 residues.

V gene TRBV7-9 combines with J gene TRBJ1-2, with no clear D. CDR1 and CDR2 (germline): SEHNR, FQNEAQ (reference sequence). The V and J ends lost 0 bases and 5 bases respectively, with 22 bases between them. There are 18 residues in the CDR3. In DNA form, the CDR3 reads TGTGCCAGCAGCTTAGCGTGGAGTATCCATCCGAGGAGGTATGGCTACACCTTC. Its protein product is CASSLAWSIHPRRYGYTF. Variable domain in full (rest from reference TRBV7-9 and TRBJ1-2): DTGVSQNPRHKITKRGQNVTFRCDPISEHNRLYWYRQTLGQGPEFLTYFQNEAQLEKSRLLSDRFSAERPKGSFSTLEIQRTEQGDSAMYLCASSLAWSIHPRRYGYTFGSGTRLTVV.

V and J are TRBV10-3 and TRBJ1-5; D perhaps matches TRBD1 (5 bases). The germline V and J ends were trimmed by 3 bases and 7 bases, with 10 bases remaining between them. Germline CDR1 ENHRY, CDR2 SYGVKD. This CDR3 spans 13 amino acids. The CDR3 coding sequence is TGTGCCATCAGTGAACAGGAGGGGCAGCCCCAGCATTTT. Encoded protein: CAISEQEGQPQHF.

This clone appeared once. The rearrangement joins TRBV5-1 to TRBJ1-2; perhaps TRBD1 as D (6 bases). CDR3 length: 15 amino acids. V shed 4 bases and J shed 2 bases, with 15 bases lying between them. The germline gives CDR1 SGHRS, CDR2 YFSETQ. For the CDR3, the DNA is TGCGCCAGCAGCAGAGCCGGGACAACCAACTATGGCTACACCTTC. Its translation is CASSRAGTTNYGYTF. Filled out from reference TRBV5-1 and TRBJ1-2, the complete variable domain reads KAGVTQTPRYLIKTRGQQVTLSCSPISGHRSVSWYQQTPGQGLQFLFEYFSETQRNKGNFPGRFSGRQFSNSRSEMNVSTLELGDSALYLCASSRAGTTNYGYTFGSGTRLTVV.

The V call is TRBV5-4, the J call TRBJ2-3; 7 nucleotides agree with TRBD1. Trimming removed 4 bases from V and 0 bases from J; junction bases left unmatched: 5. The CDR3 contains 15 residues. The V gene's germline CDR1 is SGHNT and CDR2 YYREEE (reference sequence). The CDR3 sequence is CASSPRQGSTDTQYF. CDR3 sequence (DNA): TGTGCCAGCAGCCCTCGACAGGGTAGCACAGATACGCAGTATTTT. Using reference TRBV5-4 and TRBJ2-3 for the parts outside the CDR3, the full variable domain is ETGVTQSPTHLIKTRGQQVTLRCSSQSGHNTVSWYQQALGQGPQFIFQYYREEENGRGNFPPRFSGLQFPNYSSELNVNALELDDSALYLCASSPRQGSTDTQYFGPGTRLTVL.

This rearrangement joins TRBV27 to TRBJ2-5, with D perhaps TRBD1 (6 bases). Trimming removed 4 bases at V and 5 bases at J, with 17 bases between. CDR1 and CDR2 from the germline V gene are MNHEY and SMNVEV (reference sequence). The CDR3 contains 15 residues. The CDR3 reads CASSSQGRLWETQYF. CDR3 DNA sequence: TGTGCCAGCAGTTCCCAGGGGCGGCTTTGGGAGACCCAGTACTTC.

The chain couples TRBV28 to TRBJ2-5; D may be TRBD1 (6 bases). V gave up 6 bases and J gave up 4 bases, with 12 bases separating them. The CDR3 has 13 residues. Germline assignment: CDR1 MDHEN and CDR2 SYDVKM. The CDR3 reads CASSRDRRETQYF. CDR3 coding DNA: TGTGCCAGCAGCCGTGACAGGAGAGAGACCCAGTACTTC. Full variable domain (rest looked up from reference TRBV28 and TRBJ2-5): DVKVTQSSRYLVKRTGEKVFLECVQDMDHENMFWYRQDPGLGLRLIYFSYDVKMKEKGDIPEGYSVSREKKERFSLILESASTNQTSMYLCASSRDRRETQYFGPGTRLLVL.

The chain combines TRBV30 with TRBJ1-2; 10 bases fit TRBD1. The CDR3 contains 13 residues. Germline values: CDR1 GTSNPN, CDR2 SVGIG (reference sequence). The V and J ends lost 3 bases and 8 bases, in that order; junction bases with no gene match: 6. The CDR3 spells CAWRGQGYSGYTF. In nucleotides, the CDR3 is TGTGCCTGGAGGGGACAGGGGTACTCAGGCTACACCTTC.

The V gene is TRBV5-1, the J gene TRBJ2-5; 8 bases are a match to TRBD1. The junction had 6 bases not matched to a gene; V was cut back by 5 bases and J by 0 bases. The CDR3 is 15 residues long. Germline values: CDR1 SGHRS, CDR2 YFSETQ. The CDR3 is CASRNLQGDQETQYF. CDR3 nucleotide sequence: TGCGCCAGCAGGAATCTACAGGGGGACCAAGAGACCCAGTACTTC.

In this sample, this clone turned up once. This chain links TRBV3-1 (or the pseudogene TRBV3-2) with TRBJ2-1; tentatively, D is TRBD2 (5 bases). This CDR3 comprises 12 residues. Germline CDR1 reads LGHDT; CDR2 reads YNNKEL (reference sequence). Trimming stripped 6 bases from V and 10 bases from J, with 13 bases between. The CDR3 region is CASSLPGMEQFF. CDR3 coding DNA: TGTGCCAGCAGTCTACCGGGGATGGAGCAGTTCTTC.

The V and J genes are TRBV28 and TRBJ1-4, with 7 bases that match TRBD1. CDR1 is MDHEN, CDR2 SYDVKM, per germline. The CDR3 covers 15 residues. V dropped 6 bases and J dropped 7; count of bases not matched to a gene: 11. The CDR3 DNA follows: TGTGCCAGCAGCCGTAGACAGGGTGATAGTGAAAAACTGTTTTTT. Amino acid sequence: CASSRRQGDSEKLFF. Variable domain in full (rest from reference TRBV28 and TRBJ1-4): DVKVTQSSRYLVKRTGEKVFLECVQDMDHENMFWYRQDPGLGLRLIYFSYDVKMKEKGDIPEGYSVSREKKERFSLILESASTNQTSMYLCASSRRQGDSEKLFFGSGTQLSVL.